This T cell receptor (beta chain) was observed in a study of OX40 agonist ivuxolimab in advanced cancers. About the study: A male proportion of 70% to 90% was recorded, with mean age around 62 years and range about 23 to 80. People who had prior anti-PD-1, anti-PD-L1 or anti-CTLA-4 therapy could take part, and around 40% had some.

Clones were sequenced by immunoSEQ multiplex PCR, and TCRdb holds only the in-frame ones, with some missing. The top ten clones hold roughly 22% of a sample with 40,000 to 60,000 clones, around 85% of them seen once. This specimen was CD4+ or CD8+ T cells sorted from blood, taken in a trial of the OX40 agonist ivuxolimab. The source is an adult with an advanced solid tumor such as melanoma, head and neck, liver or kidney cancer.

CDR3 DNA sequence: TGTGCCAGCACCCCAGCGGGCACTGAAGCTTTCTTT. Its protein product is CASTPAGTEAFF. V is TRBV6-6 and J is TRBJ1-1; D not resolved. CDR3 length: 12 residues. The V and J ends lost 7 bases and 4 bases respectively, with 10 bases between them. CDR1 is MNHNY, CDR2 SVGAGI, per germline (reference sequence).